These 22 T cell receptor beta chains share one sample of origin, sequenced in a study of cytomegalovirus exposure and HLA in healthy donors. The PCR made use of 60 Vbeta and 13 Jbeta primers. The method was immunoSEQ multiplex PCR; TCRdb's version includes in-frame clones alone and lacks a portion of them. The data show more than 90,000 clones, with approximately 85% seen just once and about 3.9% held by the top ten. The sequenced material came from PBMCs. The receptors originated from a man in his thirties or forties in good health and CMV-seronegative.

CDR3 residues: CATRTGRDYYGYTF. CDR3 DNA: TGTGCCACCCGAACGGGCAGGGATTACTATGGCTACACCTTC. This chain uses TRBV5-6 with TRBJ1-2, with D maybe TRBD1 (5 bases). The V gene lost 9 bases and the J gene lost 3 bases, with 18 bases spanning the gap. This CDR3 comprises 14 residues. Germline CDR1 and CDR2: SGHDT and YYEEEE.

The V call is TRBV27, the J call TRBJ2-3; a possible D gene is TRBD1 (6 bases). V was clipped by 6 bases and J by 2 bases, with 18 bases between them. The CDR3 covers 16 residues. Germline V CDR1 and CDR2: MNHEY, SMNVEV (reference sequence). The CDR3 DNA sequence: TGTGCCAGCAGACGTACGGGACACCCCCTCACAGATACGCAGTATTTT. As protein: CASRRTGHPLTDTQYF.

This chain uses TRBV6-4 with TRBJ2-5, with TRBD2 matching over 13 bases. The DNA end favors TRBJ2-7, so the J call may be wrong. The germline V gene encodes CDR1 MRHNA and CDR2 SNTAGT. The CDR3 is 18 residues long. The CDR3 is CASSAELAGGQFAYEQYF. In DNA, the CDR3 is TGTGCCAGCAGTGCAGAACTAGCGGGGGGGCAATTTGCCTACGAGCAGTACTTC.

This clone is a singleton in its sample. V usage is TRBV5-1 and J usage is TRBJ2-1; a possible D gene is TRBD2 (6 bases). Germline CDR1 reads SGHRS; CDR2 reads YFSETQ. V was trimmed by 4 bases and J by 12 bases, leaving 17 bases between them. CDR3 length: 13 amino acids. The CDR3 coding sequence is TGCGCCAGCAGCATCGACTCCGGGGGTCGGCAGTTCTTC. Translating gives CASSIDSGGRQFF.

This clone was seen a few times. V is TRBV6-5 and J is TRBJ2-5, with 9 bases aligning to TRBD1. The assigned J gene may be wrong: the sequence end matches TRBJ2-7 better. Germline V gene lookup returns CDR1 MNHEY and CDR2 SVGAGI. CDR3 size: 16 residues. In DNA, the CDR3 is TGTGCCAGCAGTTACTCAACCGGGACAGGGAACTACGAGCAGTACTTC. Amino acids: CASSYSTGTGNYEQYF.

The rearrangement uses TRBV19 and TRBJ2-7; the match to TRBD2 covers 15 bases. Germline trimming cut 5 bases from V and 2 bases from J; bases unmatched to any gene: 7. CDR1 is LNHDA, CDR2 SQIVND, per germline (reference sequence). This CDR3 contains 17 residues. The CDR3, as DNA: TGTGCCAGTAGTGGGGGACTAGCGGGGGGAAATACCTACGAGCAGTACTTC. Amino acids: CASSGGLAGGNTYEQYF.

The rearrangement joins TRBV4-1 to TRBJ2-1; possible D gene TRBD1, 6 bases. CDR3 length equals 14 residues. The ends were cut back, 4 bases at V and 8 bases at J, with 15 bases in the middle. Germline loops: CDR1 MGHRA, CDR2 YSYEKL. Written as DNA, the CDR3 is TGCGCCAGCAGCCTGGCCGGGACATCCTATGAGCAGTTCTTC. The encoded protein is CASSLAGTSYEQFF.

This chain uses TRBV7-9 with TRBJ1-2; 7 bases are shared with TRBD1. The germline V gene has CDR1 SEHNR and CDR2 FQNEAQ (reference sequence). The CDR3 length is 15 residues. The V segment lost 6 bases and the J segment 8 bases; nucleotides outside the gene matches: 15. The CDR3 loop is CASRPALRQGGGYTF. The CDR3 coding sequence is TGTGCCAGCAGGCCCGCATTAAGACAAGGGGGCGGCTACACCTTC.

The chain is built from TRBV2 and TRBJ2-7, with 9 positions matching TRBD1. The CDR3 has 12 amino acids. Germline trimming cut 6 bases from V and 7 bases from J; bases unmatched to any gene: 4. Germline CDR1 SNHLY, CDR2 FYNNEI. The CDR3 region is CASSLGTGEQYF. Here the CDR3 DNA reads TGTGCCAGCAGCTTGGGGACAGGGGAGCAGTACTTC.

The V and J genes are TRBV13 and TRBJ2-2, with D possibly being TRBD2 (5 bases). The CDR3 has 15 residues. V dropped 3 bases and J dropped 4 bases, with 12 bases sitting between them. Germline V gene lookup returns CDR1 PRHDT and CDR2 FYEKMQ (reference sequence). The CDR3 nucleotides read TGTGCCAGCAGCTTTTGGGAGTTGGGCACCGGGGAGCTGTTTTTT. Protein product: CASSFWELGTGELFF.

The chain recombines TRBV28 with TRBJ1-1, with D possibly being TRBD1 (5 bases). Germline V gene sequence: CDR1 MDHEN, CDR2 SYDVKM. This CDR3 has 13 amino acids. V shed 6 bases and J shed 6 bases, with 14 bases lying between them. CDR3 DNA sequence: TGTGCCAGCAGGCCCCCGGGGGAAGCTGAAGCTTTCTTT. This codes for CASRPPGEAEAFF.

This clone was recorded only once. The chain recombines TRBV5-8 with TRBJ2-7; 16 nucleotides match TRBD2. Germline lookup yields CDR1 SGHTS and CDR2 YDEGEE. This CDR3 has 20 amino acids. V trimming: 4 bases; J trimming: 4 bases; junction bases outside the gene matches: 17. The CDR3: CASSPLLGLAGGGTSYEQYF. DNA for the CDR3: TGTGCCAGCAGCCCCCTTTTGGGACTAGCGGGGGGGGGCACATCTTACGAGCAGTACTTC. Filled out from reference TRBV5-8 and TRBJ2-7, the complete variable domain reads EAGVTQSPTHLIKTRGQQATLRCSPISGHTSVYWYQQALGLGLQFLLWYDEGEERNRGNFPPRFSGRQFPNYSSELNVNALELEDSALYLCASSPLLGLAGGGTSYEQYFGPGTRLTVT.

The V and J genes are TRBV28 and TRBJ1-5; tentative D call: TRBD1 (5 bases). The CDR3 has 17 amino acids. The ends were cut back, 7 bases at V and 1 base at J, with 20 bases in the middle. Germline CDR1 is MDHEN and CDR2 is SYDVKM. CDR3 protein: CASTLRPRGISNQPQHF. The CDR3 bases are TGTGCCAGCACCCTTAGGCCCCGGGGGATCAGCAATCAGCCCCAGCATTTT.

This sequence joins TRBV7-6 and TRBJ2-1, with 11 bases fitting TRBD2. V was pared by 1 base and J by 0 bases, with 5 bases of the junction left unmatched. CDR1 SGHVS and CDR2 FNYEAQ come from the germline V gene. This CDR3 contains 18 residues. The CDR3, as DNA: TGTGCCAGCAGCTTAGGGACTAGCGGGTTAGCCTCCTACAATGAGCAGTTCTTC. Translation: CASSLGTSGLASYNEQFF.

This chain connects TRBV5-1 to TRBJ1-1; TRBD1 agrees at 12 bases. The CDR3 is 16 residues long. V lost 4 bases and J lost 5; bases outside the gene matches: 9. Germline V gives CDR1 SGHRS, CDR2 YFSETQ. Written as DNA, the CDR3 is TGCGCCAGCAGCCGGGGACAGGGGGCCCCTTGGACTGAAGCTTTCTTT. It yields the protein CASSRGQGAPWTEAFF.

This clone has a single count. This chain joins TRBV28 and TRBJ2-7; possible D gene TRBD1, 5 bases. Germline V gene sequence: CDR1 MDHEN, CDR2 SYDVKM. The CDR3 loop spans 14 amino acids. V lost 8 bases and J lost 2, with 16 bases in between. The DNA for the CDR3 is TGTGCCAGCCGTATTCAGGGCCCCCCCTACGAGCAGTACTTC. It encodes CASRIQGPPYEQYF.

The CDR3 loop reads CASRELDEKLFF. CDR3 DNA sequence: TGTGCCAGCAGAGAGCTTGATGAAAAACTGTTTTTT. The V call is TRBV2, the J call TRBJ1-4; D remains ambiguous. CDR1 SNHLY and CDR2 FYNNEI come from the germline V gene. Deletions cut 6 bases from V and 6 bases from J, with 8 bases between. The CDR3 loop spans 12 amino acids.

The J gene is TRBJ1-3, the V gene TRBV2, with D maybe TRBD1 (6 bases). This CDR3 contains 19 residues. Trimming removed 1 base at V and 0 bases at J, with 19 bases between. CDR1 is SNHLY and CDR2 is FYNNEI in the germline V gene. In nucleotides, the CDR3 is TGTGCCAGCAGTGAAGGGCGTAGGGGGGGATTCAACTCTGGAAACACCATATATTTT. It encodes CASSEGRRGGFNSGNTIYF.

The CDR3 sequence is CASSSGDRPRQETQYF. In DNA form, the CDR3 reads TGTGCCAGCAGCTCAGGGGACAGACCAAGACAAGAGACCCAGTACTTC. The chain joins TRBV7-9 to TRBJ2-5; 7 bases map to TRBD1. This CDR3 is built from 16 residues. Per the germline V gene, CDR1 is SEHNR and CDR2 is FQNEAQ (reference sequence). Trimming at V came to 4 bases and at J to 2 bases, leaving 10 bases not matched to a gene.

DNA of the CDR3: TGTGCCAGCAGTTTATCAGTAGGGGGTCATGGCTACACCTTC. This translates into CASSLSVGGHGYTF. This sequence joins TRBV28 and TRBJ1-2, with TRBD1 as a possible D gene (6 bases). Germline CDR1 and CDR2: MDHEN and SYDVKM. The CDR3 length is 14 residues. Trimming took 1 base from V and 6 from J, leaving 12 bases between them.

The CDR3 coding sequence is TGTGCCAGCAGCCCGACTAGCGGGGTAGAAGAGACCCAGTACTTC. Protein product: CASSPTSGVEETQYF. V usage is TRBV4-2 and J usage is TRBJ2-5; 11 bases map to TRBD2. The germline CDR1 and CDR2 sequences are LGHNA and YNFKEQ. The CDR3 is 15 amino acids. V shed 4 bases, J shed 3 bases, and the junction held 4 bases outside the gene matches.

The chain recombines TRBV7-8 with TRBJ1-1; D is unclear. In germline, CDR1 is SGHVS, CDR2 FQNEAQ. The CDR3 spans 13 residues. Between the trimmed V and J ends, which lost 3 bases and 1 base, there was a span of 6 bases. CDR3: CASSFPENTEAFF. The CDR3 coding sequence is TGTGCCAGCAGCTTCCCAGAGAACACTGAAGCTTTCTTT.